This T cell receptor beta chain was retrieved from a study of T cells after yellow fever vaccination. Study information: For low cell numbers, libraries were made with SMART-Seq v4 Ultra Low Input. Notes on the study in general: Clonotypes appearing in both CD4 and CD8 compartments existed, and their share was small.

Of note for this clonotype: Its antigen remains unidentified.

TCRdb processed the 5' RACE reads anew with MiXCR; each CDR3 protein has one entry. The sample includes some 560,000 distinct CDR3 sequences, over 15% seen only once; the top ten take 14%. The CDR3 contains 14 residues. Per germline, CDR1 KGHSH and CDR2 LQKENI. Between the trimmed V and J ends, which lost 3 bases and 1 base, there was a span of 9 bases. Sequenced material: PBMCs, taken 15 days after the yellow fever booster vaccination. The receptor's source is a man between 25 and 39 years old who received the YFV17D yellow fever vaccine. The gene calls are TRBV18 and TRBJ2-5; D ambiguous. This CDR3 reads CASSPPYTQETQYF. The CDR3 DNA sequence: TGTGCCAGCTCACCGCCCTACACCCAAGAGACCCAGTACTTC.